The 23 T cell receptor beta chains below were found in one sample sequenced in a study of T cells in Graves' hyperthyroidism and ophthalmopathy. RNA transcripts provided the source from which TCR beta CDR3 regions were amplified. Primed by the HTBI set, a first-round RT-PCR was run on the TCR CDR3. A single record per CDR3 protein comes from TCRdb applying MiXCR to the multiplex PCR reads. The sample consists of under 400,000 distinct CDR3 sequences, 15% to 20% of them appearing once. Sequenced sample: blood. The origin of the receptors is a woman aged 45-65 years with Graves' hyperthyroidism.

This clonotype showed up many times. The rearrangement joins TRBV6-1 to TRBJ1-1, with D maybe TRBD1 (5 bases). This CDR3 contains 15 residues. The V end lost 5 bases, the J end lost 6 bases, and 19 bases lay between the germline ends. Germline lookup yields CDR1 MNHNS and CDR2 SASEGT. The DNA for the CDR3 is TGTGCCAGCAGTCTTTCAGGGAGTCGGAATCCTGAAGCTTTCTTT. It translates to CASSLSGSRNPEAFF.

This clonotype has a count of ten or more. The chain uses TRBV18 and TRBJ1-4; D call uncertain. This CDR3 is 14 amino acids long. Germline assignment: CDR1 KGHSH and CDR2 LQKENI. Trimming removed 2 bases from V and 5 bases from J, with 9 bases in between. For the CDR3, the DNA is TGTGCCAGCTCACCAGGCTTGGTCAATGAAAAACTGTTTTTT. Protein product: CASSPGLVNEKLFF. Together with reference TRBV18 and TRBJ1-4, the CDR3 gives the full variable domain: NAGVMQNPRHLVRRRGQEARLRCSPMKGHSHVYWYRQLPEEGLKFMVYLQKENIIDESGMPKERFSAEFPKEGPSILRIQQVVRGDSAAYFCASSPGLVNEKLFFGSGTQLSVL.

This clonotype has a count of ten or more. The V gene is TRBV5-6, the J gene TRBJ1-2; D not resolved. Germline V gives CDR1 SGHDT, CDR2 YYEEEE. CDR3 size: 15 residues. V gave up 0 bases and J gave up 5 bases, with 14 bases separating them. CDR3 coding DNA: TGTGCCAGCAGCTTGGGTGCGCGGTCCGCTTATGGCTACACCTTC. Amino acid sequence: CASSLGARSAYGYTF.

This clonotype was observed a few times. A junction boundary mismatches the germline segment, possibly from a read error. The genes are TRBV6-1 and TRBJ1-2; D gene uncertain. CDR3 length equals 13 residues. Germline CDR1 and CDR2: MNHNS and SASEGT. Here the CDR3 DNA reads TGTGCCAGCAGGACCGACGGCATCTATAGCTACACCTTC. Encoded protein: CASRTDGIYSYTF.

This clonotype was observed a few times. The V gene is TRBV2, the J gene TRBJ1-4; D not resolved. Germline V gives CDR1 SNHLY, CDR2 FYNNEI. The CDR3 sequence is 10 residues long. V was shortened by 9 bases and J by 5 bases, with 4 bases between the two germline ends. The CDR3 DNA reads TGTGCCAGTCGAAATGAAAAACTGTTTTTT. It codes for CASRNEKLFF.

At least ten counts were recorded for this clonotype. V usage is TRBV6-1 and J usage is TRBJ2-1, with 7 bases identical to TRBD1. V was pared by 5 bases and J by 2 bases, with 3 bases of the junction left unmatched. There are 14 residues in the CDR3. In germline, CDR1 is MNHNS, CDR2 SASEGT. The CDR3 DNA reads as TGTGCCAGCAGTTGGGACAGAACCTACAATGAGCAGTTCTTC. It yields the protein CASSWDRTYNEQFF.

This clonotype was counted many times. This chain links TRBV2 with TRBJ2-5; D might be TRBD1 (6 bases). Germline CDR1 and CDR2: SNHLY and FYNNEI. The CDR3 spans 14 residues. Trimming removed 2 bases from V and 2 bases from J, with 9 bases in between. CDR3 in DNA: TGTGCCAGCAGTGAAAGGGGGAGACAAGAGACCCAGTACTTC. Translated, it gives CASSERGRQETQYF.

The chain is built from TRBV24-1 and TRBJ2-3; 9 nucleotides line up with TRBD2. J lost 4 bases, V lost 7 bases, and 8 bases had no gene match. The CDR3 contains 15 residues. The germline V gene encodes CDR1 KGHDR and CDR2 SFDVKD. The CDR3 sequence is CATSVAGAFADTQYF. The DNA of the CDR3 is TGTGCCACCAGCGTAGCGGGAGCTTTTGCAGATACGCAGTATTTT.

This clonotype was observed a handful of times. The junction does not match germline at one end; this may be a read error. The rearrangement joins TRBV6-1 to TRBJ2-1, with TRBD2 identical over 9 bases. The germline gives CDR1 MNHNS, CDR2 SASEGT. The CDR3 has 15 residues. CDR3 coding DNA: TGTGCCGGCAGTAGCCGACTAGCGGTCTACAATGAGCAGTTCTTC. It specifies CAGSSRLAVYNEQFF.

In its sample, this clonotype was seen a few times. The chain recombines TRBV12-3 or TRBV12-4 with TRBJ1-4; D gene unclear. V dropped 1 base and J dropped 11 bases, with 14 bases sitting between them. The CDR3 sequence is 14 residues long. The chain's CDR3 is CASSLGATERKLFF. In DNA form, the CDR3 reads TGTGCCAGCAGTTTAGGGGCCACAGAGAGGAAACTGTTTTTT.

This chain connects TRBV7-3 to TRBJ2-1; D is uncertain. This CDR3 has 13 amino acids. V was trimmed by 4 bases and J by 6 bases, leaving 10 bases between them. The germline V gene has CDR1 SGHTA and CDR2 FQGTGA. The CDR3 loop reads CASSSGSLNEQFF. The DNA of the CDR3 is TGTGCCAGCAGCTCCGGAAGCCTCAATGAGCAGTTCTTC.

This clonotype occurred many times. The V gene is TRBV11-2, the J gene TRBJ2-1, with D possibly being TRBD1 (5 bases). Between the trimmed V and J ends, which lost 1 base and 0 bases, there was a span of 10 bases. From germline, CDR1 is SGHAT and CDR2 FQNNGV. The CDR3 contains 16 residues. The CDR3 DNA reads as TGTGCCAGCAGCTTAGGGCCCACAGGCTCCTACAATGAGCAGTTCTTC. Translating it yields CASSLGPTGSYNEQFF.

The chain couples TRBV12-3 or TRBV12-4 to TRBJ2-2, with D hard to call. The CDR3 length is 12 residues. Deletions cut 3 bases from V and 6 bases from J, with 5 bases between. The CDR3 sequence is CASSFTPGELFF. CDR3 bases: TGTGCCAGCAGTTTCACCCCCGGGGAGCTGTTTTTT.

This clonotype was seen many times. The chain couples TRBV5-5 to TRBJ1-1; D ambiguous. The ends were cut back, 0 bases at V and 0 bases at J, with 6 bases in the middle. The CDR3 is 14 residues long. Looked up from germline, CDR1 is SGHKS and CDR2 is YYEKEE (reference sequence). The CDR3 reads CASSLVVMNTEAFF. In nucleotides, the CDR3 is TGTGCCAGCAGCTTGGTCGTCATGAACACTGAAGCTTTCTTT.

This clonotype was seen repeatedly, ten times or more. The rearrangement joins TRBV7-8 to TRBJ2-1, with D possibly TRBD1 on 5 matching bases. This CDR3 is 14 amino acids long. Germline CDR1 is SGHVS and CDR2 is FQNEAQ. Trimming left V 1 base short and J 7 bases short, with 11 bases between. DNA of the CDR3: TGTGCCAGCAGCTTAGGTCAGGGTAGGAATGAGCAGTTCTTC. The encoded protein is CASSLGQGRNEQFF. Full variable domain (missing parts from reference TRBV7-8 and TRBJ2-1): GAGVSQSPRYKVAKRGQDVALRCDPISGHVSLFWYQQALGQGPEFLTYFQNEAQLDKSGLPSDRFFAERPEGSVSTLKIQRTQQEDSAVYLCASSLGQGRNEQFFGPGTRLTVL.

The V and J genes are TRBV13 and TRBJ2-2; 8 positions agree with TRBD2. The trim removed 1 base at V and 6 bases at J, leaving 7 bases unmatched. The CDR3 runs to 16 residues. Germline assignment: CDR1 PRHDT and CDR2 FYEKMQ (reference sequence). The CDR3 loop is CASSLAGAGVAGELFF. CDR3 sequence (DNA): TGTGCCAGCAGCTTAGCAGGAGCGGGAGTCGCCGGGGAGCTGTTTTTT.

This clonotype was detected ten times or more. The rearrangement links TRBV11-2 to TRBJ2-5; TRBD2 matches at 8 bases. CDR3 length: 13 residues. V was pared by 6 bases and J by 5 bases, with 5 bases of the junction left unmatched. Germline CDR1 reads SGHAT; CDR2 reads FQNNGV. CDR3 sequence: CASSRGGLETQYF. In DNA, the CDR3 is TGTGCCAGCAGTCGGGGGGGCCTGGAGACCCAGTACTTC.

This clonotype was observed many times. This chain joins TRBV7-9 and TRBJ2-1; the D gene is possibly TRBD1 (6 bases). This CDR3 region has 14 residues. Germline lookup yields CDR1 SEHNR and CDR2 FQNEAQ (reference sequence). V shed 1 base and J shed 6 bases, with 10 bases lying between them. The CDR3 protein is CASSLGQVGNEQFF. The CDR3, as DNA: TGTGCCAGCAGCTTAGGACAGGTGGGCAATGAGCAGTTCTTC.

CDR3 loop: CASRSGGINEQFF. For the CDR3, the DNA is TGTGCCAGCAGATCAGGGGGTATCAATGAGCAGTTCTTC. The chain uses TRBV27 and TRBJ2-1, with 7 bases aligning to TRBD1. The germline V gene encodes CDR1 MNHEY and CDR2 SMNVEV (reference sequence). CDR3 length equals 13 residues. V trimming: 6 bases; J trimming: 6 bases; junction bases outside the gene matches: 5.

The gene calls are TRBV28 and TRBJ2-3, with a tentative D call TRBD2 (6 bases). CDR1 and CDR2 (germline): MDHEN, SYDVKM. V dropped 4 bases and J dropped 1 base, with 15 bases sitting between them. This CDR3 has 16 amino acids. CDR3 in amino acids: CASSSLWGEGTDTQYF. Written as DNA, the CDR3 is TGTGCCAGCAGTTCCCTTTGGGGGGAGGGCACAGATACGCAGTATTTT.

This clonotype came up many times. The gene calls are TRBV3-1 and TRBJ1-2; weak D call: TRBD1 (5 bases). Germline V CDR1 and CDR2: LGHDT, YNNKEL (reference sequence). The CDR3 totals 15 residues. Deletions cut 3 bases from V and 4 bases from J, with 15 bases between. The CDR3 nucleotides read TGTGCCAGCAGCCATAGGGACGTGTCTTCCTATGGCTACACCTTC. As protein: CASSHRDVSSYGYTF.

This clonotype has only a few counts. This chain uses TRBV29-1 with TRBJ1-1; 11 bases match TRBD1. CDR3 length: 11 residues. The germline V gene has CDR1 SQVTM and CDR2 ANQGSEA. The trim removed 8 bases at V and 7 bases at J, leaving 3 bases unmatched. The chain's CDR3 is CSTGQGVEAFF. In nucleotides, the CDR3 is TGCAGCACGGGACAGGGGGTTGAAGCTTTCTTT. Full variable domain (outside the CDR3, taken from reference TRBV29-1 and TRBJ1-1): SAVISQKPSRDICQRGTSLTIQCQVDSQVTMMFWYRQQPGQSLTLIATANQGSEATYESGFVIDKFPISRPNLTFSTLTVSNMSPEDSSIYLCSTGQGVEAFFGQGTRLTVV.

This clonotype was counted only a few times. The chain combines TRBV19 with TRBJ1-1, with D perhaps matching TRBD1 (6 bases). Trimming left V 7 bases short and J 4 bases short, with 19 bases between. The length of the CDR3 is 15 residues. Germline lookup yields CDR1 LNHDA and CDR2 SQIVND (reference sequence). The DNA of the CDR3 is TGTGCCAGTATTTTCGGACAGCACCCCGGCACTGAAGCTTTCTTT. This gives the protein CASIFGQHPGTEAFF.